What follows is one T cell receptor (beta chain) and its context. What it recognizes is unknown. This sample is part of a study of post-analysis software for immune sequencing data. Trimming took 6 bases from V and 2 from J, leaving 14 bases between them. The CDR3 has 14 residues. Unique molecular identifiers were carried by the TCR beta cDNA libraries. T cells, roughly 1 to 10 million of them, yielded about 500,000 cDNA molecules. TCRdb ran MiXCR on the PCR reads and lists one entry per CDR3 protein. The table has some 690,000 distinct CDR3 sequences, more than 50% seen once. Study-level results: TRBV5-6, TRBV5-1 and TRBV20-1 belonged to a set of a handful of TRBV segments that were more frequent in patients than controls.

This rearrangement joins TRBV12-3 or TRBV12-4 to TRBJ2-7; perhaps TRBD1 as D (7 bases). The sample consisted of blood. The TCR originated in a girl aged 2 to 9 with multiple sclerosis. CDR3 nucleotides: TGTGCCAGCAGGCCGGCGGGACAGACCTACGAGCAGTACTTC. This encodes CASRPAGQTYEQYF.